Listed here are 25 T cell receptor beta chains from one sample, sequenced in a study of T cells after yellow fever vaccination. Each CDR3 protein gets one entry after TCRdb re-called the 5' RACE reads with MiXCR. The sample contains roughly 500,000 distinct CDR3 sequences, 15% to 20% of which appear only once. The source was PBMCs, collected 15 days after the yellow fever booster vaccination. The receptors were sampled from a man younger than 40 who received the YFV17D yellow fever vaccine.

This chain connects TRBV20-1 to TRBJ2-5; D gene ambiguous. From germline, CDR1 is DFQATT and CDR2 SNEGSKA (reference sequence). The CDR3 has 13 residues. V dropped 5 bases and J dropped 1 base, with 11 bases sitting between them. The CDR3 protein is CSAQKQLQETQYF. The DNA for the CDR3 is TGCAGTGCTCAAAAGCAGCTCCAAGAGACCCAGTACTTC.

This clonotype was seen only a few times. Written as DNA, the CDR3 is TGTGCCAGCAGCTGGAATGGGTGGGGTGAAAAACTGTTTTTT. Amino acids: CASSWNGWGEKLFF. The chain has TRBV7-2 and TRBJ1-4; D call uncertain. CDR1 is SGHTA, CDR2 FQGNSA, per germline. Trimming took 4 bases from V and 7 from J, leaving 13 bases between them. This CDR3 region has 14 residues.

The table lists this clonotype with a few counts. The rearrangement links TRBV20-1 to TRBJ1-1; D is unresolved. The V and J ends lost 0 bases and 1 base respectively, with 3 bases between them. Looked up from germline, CDR1 is DFQATT and CDR2 is SNEGSKA (reference sequence). This CDR3 is built from 12 residues. The CDR3: CSARETNTEAFF. The CDR3 region has the DNA TGCAGTGCTAGAGAGACGAACACTGAAGCTTTCTTT.

This clonotype was found a few times. The chain recombines TRBV14 with TRBJ2-5; 10 positions match TRBD1. This CDR3 spans 15 amino acids. V lost 1 base and J lost 5; bases outside the gene matches: 4. CDR1 and CDR2 from the germline V gene are SGHDN and FVKESK. The CDR3 region has the DNA TGTGCCAGCAGCCAAGGACAGGGGGCTTTTGAGACCCAGTACTTC. Translation: CASSQGQGAFETQYF.

This clonotype has more than one count but fewer than ten. The V call is TRBV4-3, the J call TRBJ2-1; D remains ambiguous. The CDR3 runs to 15 residues. V lost 9 bases and J lost 4, with 19 bases in between. CDR1 is LGHNA, CDR2 YSLEER, per germline. The CDR3 reads CASSWGRQLYNEQFF. DNA for the CDR3: TGCGCCAGTAGTTGGGGTAGGCAGCTATACAATGAGCAGTTCTTC.

In its sample, this clonotype was seen a few times. V gene TRBV23-1 combines with J gene TRBJ1-5, with D unclear. TRBV23-1 is an ORF, and what it does is uncertain. The CDR3 is 17 residues long. Trimming stripped 7 bases from V and 6 bases from J, with 25 bases between. CDR3: CASTCPPLPGLSQPQHF. The CDR3 DNA sequence: TGCGCCAGCACCTGCCCACCTCTCCCCGGGTTGAGTCAGCCCCAGCATTTT.

Only a few counts were recorded for this clonotype. The rearrangement joins TRBV5-5 to TRBJ2-1, with 14 bases that match TRBD2. The CDR3 spans 17 residues. The germline V gene encodes CDR1 SGHKS and CDR2 YYEKEE (reference sequence). Unmatched junction bases numbered 9, after V lost 1 base and J lost 9 bases. The CDR3 DNA reads TGTGCCAGCAGCTTGAAGGGACTAGCGGGAGATAGTGGTGAGCAGTTCTTC. The encoded protein is CASSLKGLAGDSGEQFF.

This clonotype was seen a handful of times. J is TRBJ2-4 and V is TRBV25-1; D is ambiguous. This CDR3 contains 16 residues. Trimming pared 0 bases from V and 5 bases from J, leaving 14 bases between. Germline V gene lookup returns CDR1 MGHDK and CDR2 SYGVNS. In nucleotides, the CDR3 is TGTGCCAGCAGTGAATACGTCCGAGATTGCGAAAACATTCAGTACTTC. Its translation is CASSEYVRDCENIQYF.

This clonotype was seen just once. The chain links TRBV20-1 to TRBJ2-7; 9 positions agree with TRBD2. Germline assignment: CDR1 DFQATT and CDR2 SNEGSKA (reference sequence). CDR3 length equals 14 residues. Unmatched junction bases numbered 13, after V lost 6 bases and J lost 7 bases. This CDR3 reads CSAPGAGGPLEQYF. The DNA for the CDR3 is TGCAGTGCCCCGGGGGCGGGAGGGCCTTTAGAGCAGTACTTC.

The V gene is TRBV7-9, the J gene TRBJ2-1; a weak D match, TRBD2 (6 bases). The CDR3 extends over 12 amino acids. V lost 11 bases, J lost 5 bases, and 13 bases lay in between. Germline V gives CDR1 SEHNR, CDR2 FQNEAQ (reference sequence). The CDR3 DNA is TGTGCCGGAGGAGGGAAGAACAATGAGCAGTTCTTC. Translated: CAGGGKNNEQFF.

This chain connects TRBV7-9 to TRBJ2-3; 8 bases align to TRBD1. The CDR3 is made up of 15 amino acids. With V trimmed by 6 bases and J by 3 bases, 8 bases remained unmatched. Germline V gene sequence: CDR1 SEHNR, CDR2 FQNEAQ (reference sequence). The CDR3 loop reads CASSRQGILTDTQYF. In nucleotides, the CDR3 is TGTGCCAGCAGTCGACAGGGGATCCTGACAGATACGCAGTATTTT.

This clonotype was picked up a small number of times. The rearrangement links TRBV28 to TRBJ2-5; 14 bases agree with TRBD2. CDR1 is MDHEN, CDR2 SYDVKM, per germline. V lost 6 bases to trimming and J lost 0 bases; unmatched junction nucleotides: 18. The CDR3 contains 21 residues. The CDR3 reads CASSPNIGLAGGEKYQETQYF. In DNA form, the CDR3 reads TGTGCCAGCAGCCCGAATATAGGACTAGCGGGAGGAGAAAAGTACCAAGAGACCCAGTACTTC.

The table lists this clonotype with a few counts. This chain joins TRBV4-2 and TRBJ2-1, with 9 bases that match TRBD2. V lost 4 bases and J lost 5; bases outside the gene matches: 6. CDR3 length: 15 residues. Germline values: CDR1 LGHNA, CDR2 YNFKEQ. In DNA form, the CDR3 reads TGTGCCAGCAGCCGGGAACGACTAGCGGACAATGAGCAGTTCTTC. Translation: CASSRERLADNEQFF.

The sample holds a few counts of this clonotype. The V and J genes are TRBV27 and TRBJ2-1; the match to TRBD1 covers 7 bases. V gave up 3 bases and J gave up 6 bases; unmatched junction bases: 5. Germline V gene lookup returns CDR1 MNHEY and CDR2 SMNVEV (reference sequence). The CDR3 is 14 amino acids. In nucleotides, the CDR3 is TGTGCCAGCAGTTTCTTGGACAGGTCCAATGAGCAGTTCTTC. It specifies CASSFLDRSNEQFF.

This clonotype was observed a few times. The chain links TRBV7-2 to TRBJ2-1; 13 bases map to TRBD2. In germline, CDR1 is SGHTA, CDR2 FQGNSA. The CDR3 runs 16 residues. With V trimmed by 1 base and J by 7 bases, 4 bases remained unmatched. The CDR3 protein is CASSLELAGGRNEQFF. Here the CDR3 DNA reads TGTGCCAGCAGCTTAGAACTAGCGGGAGGGCGGAATGAGCAGTTCTTC. Full variable domain (outside the CDR3, taken from reference TRBV7-2 and TRBJ2-1): GAGVSQSPSNKVTEKGKDVELRCDPISGHTALYWYRQSLGQGLEFLIYFQGNSAPDKSGLPSDRFSAERTGGSVSTLTIQRTQQEDSAVYLCASSLELAGGRNEQFFGPGTRLTVL.

V and J are TRBV20-1 and TRBJ2-5; TRBD2 agrees at 7 bases. The CDR3 is 16 residues long. The V and J ends lost 7 bases and 4 bases, in that order; junction bases with no gene match: 18. Germline values: CDR1 DFQATT, CDR2 SNEGSKA (reference sequence). DNA for the CDR3: TGCAGTGGTAAAAGGTTTGGCGGGAGCGTCGTAGAGACCCAGTACTTC. It codes for CSGKRFGGSVVETQYF.

The V and J genes are TRBV12-3 or TRBV12-4 and TRBJ1-1; D unresolved. The V end was cut by 0 bases, the J end by 5 bases, with 10 bases between. The CDR3 contains 14 residues. The DNA for the CDR3 is TGTGCCAGCAGTTTAGCGTACGGGGAGACTGAAGCTTTCTTT. Translation: CASSLAYGETEAFF.

This clonotype was counted a few times. V and J are TRBV6-1 and TRBJ2-2, with D maybe TRBD1 (5 bases). V was cut by 3 bases and J by 6 bases, with 11 bases left in between. CDR1 and CDR2 from the germline V gene are MNHNS and SASEGT. The CDR3 spans 14 residues. CDR3 bases: TGTGCCAGCAGTGATGTGGGGCAATCCGGGGAGCTGTTTTTT. Its protein is CASSDVGQSGELFF.

This chain links TRBV6-5 with TRBJ2-7; D is unclear. Trimming took 2 bases from V and 0 from J, leaving 11 bases between them. CDR1 is MNHEY, CDR2 SVGAGI, per germline. The CDR3 consists of 15 residues. The CDR3 nucleotides read TGTGCCAGCAGTTACGATCGGACGAGCTCCTACGAGCAGTACTTC. It translates to CASSYDRTSSYEQYF.

The chain carries TRBV6-1 and TRBJ1-2, with D perhaps TRBD1 (5 bases). Trimming pared 1 base from V and 7 bases from J, leaving 16 bases between. Germline values: CDR1 MNHNS, CDR2 SASEGT. The CDR3 length is 15 residues. This chain's CDR3 is CASSEGTRGIGGYTF. Written as DNA, the CDR3 is TGTGCCAGCAGTGAAGGGACACGGGGGATCGGTGGCTACACCTTC.

CDR3 residues: CSVEDWTVQETQYF. The CDR3 DNA sequence: TGCAGCGTTGAAGACTGGACAGTCCAAGAGACCCAGTACTTC. This rearrangement joins TRBV29-1 to TRBJ2-5; TRBD1 might be the D (6 bases). V gave up 0 bases and J gave up 1 base, with 9 bases separating them. The CDR3 length is 14 residues. Germline CDR1 SQVTM, CDR2 ANQGSEA.

This clonotype was picked up a small number of times. The CDR3 bases are TGTGCCACCAGTGATCCATACGGACTGACGGGCGCAGATACGCAGTATTTT. This codes for CATSDPYGLTGADTQYF. The rearrangement links TRBV24-1 to TRBJ2-3; possibly TRBD2 for D (5 bases). The CDR3 runs to 17 residues. V was cut by 3 bases and J by 4 bases, with 19 bases left in between. Germline V CDR1 and CDR2: KGHDR, SFDVKD.

This clonotype has a handful of counts. The chain combines TRBV4-3 with TRBJ1-4; TRBD1 agrees at 7 bases. The germline CDR1 and CDR2 sequences are LGHNA and YSLEER. The V gene end was trimmed by 0 bases and the J gene end by 7 bases; junction bases not matched to a gene: 8. This CDR3 comprises 16 residues. This CDR3 reads CASSQEEYRGSEKLFF. The DNA of the CDR3 is TGCGCCAGCAGCCAAGAAGAGTACAGGGGTAGTGAAAAACTGTTTTTT.

This clonotype was picked up a small number of times. The V and J genes are TRBV4-3 and TRBJ2-7, with 8 bases identical to TRBD1. The CDR3 totals 15 residues. With 1 base clipped from V and 3 bases from J, the junction kept 5 bases outside the gene matches. Germline CDR1 reads LGHNA; CDR2 reads YSLEER. In nucleotides, the CDR3 is TGCGCCAGCAGCCAAGTAGGACAGGGAGTCTACGAGCAGTACTTC. This gives the protein CASSQVGQGVYEQYF.

The rearrangement uses TRBV29-1 and TRBJ2-7, with 7 bases aligning to TRBD1. Looked up from germline, CDR1 is SQVTM and CDR2 is ANQGSEA. V shed 1 base and J 6 bases; nucleotides not matched to a gene: 6. This CDR3 has 13 amino acids. CDR3 sequence reads: CSVEGGTAFEQYF. The CDR3 nucleotides read TGCAGCGTTGAAGGGGGGACAGCCTTCGAGCAGTACTTC.